This T cell receptor (beta chain) was found in a study of blood T cell repertoires in COVID-19. The germline CDR1 and CDR2 sequences are SGDLS and YYNGEE. V lost 3 bases, J lost 6 bases, and 4 bases stayed unmatched. This CDR3 region has 14 residues. In the original processing: It was from reference gene primer amplification that nucleated cell counts were estimated. The method was immunoSEQ multiplex PCR; TCRdb's version includes in-frame clones alone and lacks a portion of them. V and J calls and clone size are as listed in that table; D and trimming were resolved from the DNA. Here the sample spans about 60,000 clones, almost 90% being singletons.

The sequencing input was peripheral blood. The J gene is TRBJ2-7, the V gene TRBV9, with 12 bases aligning to TRBD2. The TCR sequence derives from a man in his sixties with acute or convalescent COVID-19. As DNA, the CDR3 is TGTGCCAGCAGCGCGACTAGCGGGAGCATCGAGCAGTACTTC. Its translation is CASSATSGSIEQYF.